This record concerns one TCR beta chain sequence. This sample was taken from a study of blood T cell repertoires in COVID-19. At the level of the study: PBMCs, B-cell-depleted T cells, or T cells provided the cDNA or gDNA that made up the material.

Authors' processing steps: Quantification of nucleated cells was approximated via reference gene primer amplification. Sequencing was performed with immunoSEQ multiplex PCR; in TCRdb, only in-frame clones are kept and a portion is missing. Clone size and the V and J calls come from that table; the DNA yielded D and trimming. The table shows 140,000 to 150,000 clones, with 75% to 90% occurring only once. The V end lost 1 base, the J end lost 9 bases, and 10 bases lay between the germline ends. The CDR3 runs to 14 residues. Germline V gives CDR1 MDHEN, CDR2 SYDVKM. Sequencing was carried out using peripheral blood. The chain combines TRBV28 with TRBJ1-6; TRBD1 might be the D (5 bases). The receptor was isolated from a man in his late teens or twenties with COVID-19, enrolled during active disease. CDR3 in amino acids: CASSLSGWGSPLHF. CDR3 DNA sequence: TGTGCCAGCAGTTTATCAGGGTGGGGTTCACCCCTCCACTTT.